This T cell receptor (beta chain) came from a study of blood T cell repertoires in COVID-19. Looking at the study overall: COVID-19 samples from acute and convalescent phases originated in the United States, Italy and Spain. Nucleic acid was either cDNA or gDNA, and it came from T cells, B-cell-depleted T cells, or PBMCs.

Per the original data handling: Quantification of nucleated cells was approximated via reference gene primer amplification. The repertoire was sequenced with immunoSEQ multiplex PCR; TCRdb's copy has only in-frame clones and lacks some. V and J calls and clone size follow that table, whereas D and trimming were derived from the DNA. The profile shows 110,000 to 150,000 clones, 78% of them singletons. The clonotype originates from an older woman with acute or convalescent COVID-19. Sequenced input: peripheral blood.

The CDR3 DNA follows: TGTGCCAGCAGTACGGCACAGGGGAACACTGAAGCTTTCTTT. This encodes CASSTAQGNTEAFF. The chain links TRBV6-5 to TRBJ1-1; the D gene is possibly TRBD1 (6 bases). The CDR3 is made up of 14 amino acids. Trimming left V 5 bases short and J 1 base short, with 11 bases between. Germline V gene sequence: CDR1 MNHEY, CDR2 SVGAGI.